The entry below describes one T cell receptor (beta chain). Its antigen is as yet unknown. CDR3 size: 18 residues. The V end lost 6 bases, the J end lost 0 bases, and 18 bases lay between the germline ends. Looked up from germline, CDR1 is LNHDA and CDR2 is SQIVND (reference sequence). Researchers amplified the TCR beta CDR3 regions from RNA transcripts. Using the HTBI primer set, a first-round RT-PCR was run on the TCR CDR3. TCRdb re-derived calls from the multiplex PCR reads in MiXCR, one entry per CDR3 protein. The sample includes 500,000 to 650,000 distinct CDR3 sequences, roughly 45% of them seen just once. The data are from a study of T cells in Graves' hyperthyroidism and ophthalmopathy. Overall study findings and caveats: Ophthalmopathy was told apart from stable hyperthyroidism by a 13 V-J model. Blood held most thyroid clonotypes expanded above 0.001 frequency.

Exclusion of a patient resulted from uncontrolled infection, other autoimmune disease, pregnancy or lactation. Orbital computed tomography, thyroid ultrasound, serum thyroxine and TRAb, and clinical symptoms together informed the diagnoses. This clonotype originated in an adult woman with Graves' disease, either hyperthyroidism or ophthalmopathy (not recorded which). The chain combines TRBV19 with TRBJ2-6; TRBD1 might be the D (7 bases). The source material was peripheral blood or thyroid tissue (not recorded which). The chain's CDR3 is CASRTPGRGASGANVLTF. DNA for the CDR3: TGTGCCAGTAGGACACCGGGCAGGGGGGCCTCTGGGGCCAACGTCCTGACTTTC.